Presented here are 7 T cell receptor beta chains from one specimen sequenced in a study of cytomegalovirus exposure and HLA in healthy donors. Use of 60 Vbeta and 13 Jbeta primers characterized the PCR. Libraries were prepared by immunoSEQ multiplex PCR; TCRdb keeps only in-frame clonotypes and omits some of them. This sample carries fewer than 150,000 clones, more than 70% of them seen once, and the ten largest clones take over 0.2%. Sequenced input: PBMCs. The receptors come from a man aged 50 or older in good health and CMV-seronegative.

This chain links TRBV6-5 with TRBJ2-3, with TRBD2 matching over 10 bases. CDR1 is MNHEY, CDR2 SVGAGI, per germline. V dropped 5 bases and J dropped 6; count of bases not matched to a gene: 2. This CDR3 has 13 residues. As DNA, the CDR3 is TGTGCCAGCAGTAGCGGGGGGGCGGATACGCAGTATTTT. This gives the protein CASSSGGADTQYF.

V and J are TRBV7-9 and TRBJ2-3; 13 nucleotides align to TRBD2. V trimming: 3 bases; J trimming: 2 bases; junction bases outside the gene matches: 11. The CDR3 has 19 amino acids. CDR1 and CDR2 from the germline V gene are SEHNR and FQNEAQ (reference sequence). CDR3 sequence: CASSLSRGTSGANTDTQYF. CDR3 bases: TGTGCCAGCAGCTTGTCCCGGGGGACTAGCGGGGCGAACACAGATACGCAGTATTTT. The full variable domain, rest sourced from reference TRBV7-9 and TRBJ2-3, is DTGVSQNPRHKITKRGQNVTFRCDPISEHNRLYWYRQTLGQGPEFLTYFQNEAQLEKSRLLSDRFSAERPKGSFSTLEIQRTEQGDSAMYLCASSLSRGTSGANTDTQYFGPGTRLTVL.

The J gene is TRBJ1-4, the V gene TRBV4-3; no reliable D call. Germline assignment: CDR1 LGHNA and CDR2 YSLEER. The CDR3 has 15 residues. V lost 0 bases and J 6 bases, leaving 11 bases between the germline ends. CDR3 DNA sequence: TGCGCCAGCAGCCAAGATCGGCAGGTTGATGAAAAACTGTTTTTT. Protein: CASSQDRQVDEKLFF.

The chain uses TRBV6-5 and TRBJ2-3; no firm D call. From germline, CDR1 is MNHEY and CDR2 SVGAGI. The V end lost 6 bases, the J end lost 0 bases, and 13 bases lay between the germline ends. CDR3 length: 15 residues. For the CDR3, the DNA is TGTGCCAGCAGGGAGTCGAGTGCTAGCACAGATACGCAGTATTTT. This codes for CASRESSASTDTQYF.

The V gene is TRBV11-3, the J gene TRBJ2-3, with D perhaps matching TRBD1 (6 bases). The length of the CDR3 is 17 residues. V was pared by 1 base and J by 2 bases, with 16 bases between. The germline V gene has CDR1 SGHNT and CDR2 YENEEA. The CDR3 DNA follows: TGTGCCAGCAGCTTAGGGGAGCAGGGGCCGAACACAGATACGCAGTATTTT. Its translation: CASSLGEQGPNTDTQYF.

The rearrangement links TRBV6-5 to TRBJ2-5; D is possibly TRBD1 (5 bases). CDR1 and CDR2 (germline): MNHEY, SVGAGI. V shed 6 bases and J shed 1 base, with 12 bases lying between them. The CDR3 contains 14 residues. Here the CDR3 DNA reads TGTGCCAGCAGACCTTCAGGGTCCCAAGAGACCCAGTACTTC. It is translated as CASRPSGSQETQYF.

The J gene is TRBJ1-6, the V gene TRBV19, with 9 positions matching TRBD1. The ends lost 5 bases at V and 9 bases at J; junction bases unmatched: 8. Germline V gene lookup returns CDR1 LNHDA and CDR2 SQIVND (reference sequence). This CDR3 is built from 15 residues. The CDR3, as DNA: TGTGCCAGTAGTGAGACGGGACAGGGCGGTTCACCCCTCCACTTT. Translated: CASSETGQGGSPLHF. Variable domain in full (rest from reference TRBV19 and TRBJ1-6): DGGITQSPKYLFRKEGQNVTLSCEQNLNHDAMYWYRQDPGQGLRLIYYSQIVNDFQKGDIAEGYSVSREKKESFPLTVTSAQKNPTAFYLCASSETGQGGSPLHFGNGTRLTVT.